This record concerns one TCR beta chain sequence. Its antigen is currently unknown. The entry originates in a study of OX40 agonist ivuxolimab in advanced cancers. Study in general: Ivuxolimab, an antibody acting as an agonist of OX40 (CD134), was used to treat patients. Study results and caveats: Antigen targets of the expanded peripheral T cells went undetermined.

Clones were read by immunoSEQ multiplex PCR, and TCRdb kept only the in-frame ones, dropping some. The table lists around 100,000 clones, roughly 90% of them singletons. Germline CDR1 MNHEY, CDR2 SVGAGI. Trimming shortened V by 8 bases and J by 4 bases, and 12 bases separated the two germline ends. This CDR3 is 14 amino acids long. This specimen consisted of CD4+ or CD8+ T cells sorted from blood, obtained in a trial of the OX40 agonist ivuxolimab. The genes are TRBV6-5 and TRBJ1-6, with D unresolved. This TCR came from an adult with an advanced solid tumor such as melanoma, head and neck, liver or kidney cancer. CDR3 in amino acids: CASSRRSYNSPLHF. In nucleotides, the CDR3 is TGTGCCAGCTCTCGGAGATCATATAATTCACCCCTCCACTTT.